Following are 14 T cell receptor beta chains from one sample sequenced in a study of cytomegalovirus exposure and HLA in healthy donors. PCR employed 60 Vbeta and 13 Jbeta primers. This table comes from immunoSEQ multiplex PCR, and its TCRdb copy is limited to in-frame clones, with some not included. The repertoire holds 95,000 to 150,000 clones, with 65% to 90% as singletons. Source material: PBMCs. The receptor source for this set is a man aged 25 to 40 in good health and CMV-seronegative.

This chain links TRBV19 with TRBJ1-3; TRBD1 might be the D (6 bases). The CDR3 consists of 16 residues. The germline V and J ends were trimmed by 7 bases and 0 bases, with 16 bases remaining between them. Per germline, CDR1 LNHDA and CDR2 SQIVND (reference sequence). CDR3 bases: TGTGCCAGTACCCAGACAGGCGCTCACTCTGGAAACACCATATATTTT. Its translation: CASTQTGAHSGNTIYF.

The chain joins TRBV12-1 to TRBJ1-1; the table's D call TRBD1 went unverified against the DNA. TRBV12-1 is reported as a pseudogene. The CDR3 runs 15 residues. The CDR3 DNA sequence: TGTGCCAGCAGCGGGGGACAGGGGCAGAACACTGAAGCTTTCTTT. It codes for CASSGGQGQNTEAFF.

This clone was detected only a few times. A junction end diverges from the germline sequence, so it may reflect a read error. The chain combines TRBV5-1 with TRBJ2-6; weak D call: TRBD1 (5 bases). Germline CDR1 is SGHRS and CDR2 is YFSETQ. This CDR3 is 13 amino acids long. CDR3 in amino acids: CASSLAGANGLTF. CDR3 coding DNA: TGCGCCAGCAGCTTGGCTGGGGCCAACGGCCTGACTTTC.

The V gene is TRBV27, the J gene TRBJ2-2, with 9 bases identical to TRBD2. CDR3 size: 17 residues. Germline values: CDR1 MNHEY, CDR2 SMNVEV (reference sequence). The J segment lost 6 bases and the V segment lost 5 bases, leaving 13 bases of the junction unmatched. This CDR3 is CASSPTMVAGVPGELFF. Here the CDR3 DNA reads TGTGCCAGCAGTCCCACCATGGTAGCGGGGGTCCCCGGGGAGCTGTTTTTT.

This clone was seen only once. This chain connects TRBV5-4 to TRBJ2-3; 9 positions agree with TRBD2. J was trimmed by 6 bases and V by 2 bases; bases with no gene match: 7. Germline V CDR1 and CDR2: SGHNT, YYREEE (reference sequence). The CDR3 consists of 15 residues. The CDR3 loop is CASSFSASGADTQYF. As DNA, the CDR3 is TGTGCCAGCAGCTTCTCGGCTAGCGGGGCCGATACGCAGTATTTT. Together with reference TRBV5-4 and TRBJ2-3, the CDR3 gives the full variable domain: ETGVTQSPTHLIKTRGQQVTLRCSSQSGHNTVSWYQQALGQGPQFIFQYYREEENGRGNFPPRFSGLQFPNYSSELNVNALELDDSALYLCASSFSASGADTQYFGPGTRLTVL.

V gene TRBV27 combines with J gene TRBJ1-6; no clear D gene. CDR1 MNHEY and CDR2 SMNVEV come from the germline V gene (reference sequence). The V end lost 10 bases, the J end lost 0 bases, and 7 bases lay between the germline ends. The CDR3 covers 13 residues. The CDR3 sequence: CATGSSYNSPLHF. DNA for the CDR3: TGTGCCACTGGCTCCTCCTATAATTCACCCCTCCACTTT.

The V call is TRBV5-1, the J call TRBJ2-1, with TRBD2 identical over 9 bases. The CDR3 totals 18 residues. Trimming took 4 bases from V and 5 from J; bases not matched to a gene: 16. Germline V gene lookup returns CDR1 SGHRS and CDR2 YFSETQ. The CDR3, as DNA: TGCGCCAGCAGCACGACGGCCCTTGGCGGGGGGGCTAACAATGAGCAGTTCTTC. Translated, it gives CASSTTALGGGANNEQFF.

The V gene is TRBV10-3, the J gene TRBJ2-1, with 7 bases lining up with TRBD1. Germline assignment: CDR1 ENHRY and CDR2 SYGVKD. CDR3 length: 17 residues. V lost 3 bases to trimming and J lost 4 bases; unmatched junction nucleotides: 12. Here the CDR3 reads CAISDSRVGTVYNEQFF. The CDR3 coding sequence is TGTGCCATCAGTGACTCGAGGGTCGGGACAGTGTACAATGAGCAGTTCTTC.

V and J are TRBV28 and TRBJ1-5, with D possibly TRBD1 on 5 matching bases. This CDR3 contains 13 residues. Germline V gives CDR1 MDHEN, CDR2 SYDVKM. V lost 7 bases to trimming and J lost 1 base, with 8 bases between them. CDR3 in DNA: TGTGCCAGCACCGACAGCAGCAATCAGCCCCAGCATTTT. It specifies CASTDSSNQPQHF.

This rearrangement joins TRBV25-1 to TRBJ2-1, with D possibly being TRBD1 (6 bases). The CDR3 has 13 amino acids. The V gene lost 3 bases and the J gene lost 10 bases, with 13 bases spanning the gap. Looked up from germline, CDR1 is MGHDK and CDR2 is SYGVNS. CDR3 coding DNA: TGTGCCAGCAGTGATGGGCGGACAGCCGAGCAGTTCTTC. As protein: CASSDGRTAEQFF.

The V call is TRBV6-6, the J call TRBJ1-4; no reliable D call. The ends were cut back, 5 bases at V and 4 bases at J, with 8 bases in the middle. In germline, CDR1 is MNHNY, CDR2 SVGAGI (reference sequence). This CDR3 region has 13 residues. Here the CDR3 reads CASSTGYNEKLFF. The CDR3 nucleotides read TGTGCCAGCAGTACGGGTTATAATGAAAAACTGTTTTTT.

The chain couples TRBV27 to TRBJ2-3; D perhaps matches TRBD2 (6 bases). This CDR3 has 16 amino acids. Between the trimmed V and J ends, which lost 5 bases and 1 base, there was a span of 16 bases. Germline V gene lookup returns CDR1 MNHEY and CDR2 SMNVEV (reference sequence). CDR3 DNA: TGTGCCAGCAGTGGCCTCGGGACTCGACGCACAGATACGCAGTATTTT. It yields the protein CASSGLGTRRTDTQYF.

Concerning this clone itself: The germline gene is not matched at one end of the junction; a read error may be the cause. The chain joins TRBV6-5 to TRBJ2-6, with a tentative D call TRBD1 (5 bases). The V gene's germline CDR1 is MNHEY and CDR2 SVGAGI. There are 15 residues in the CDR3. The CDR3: CASSSRRPGANGLTF. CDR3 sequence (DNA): TGTGCCAGCAGTTCCCGGCGTCCTGGGGCCAACGGCCTGACTTTC.

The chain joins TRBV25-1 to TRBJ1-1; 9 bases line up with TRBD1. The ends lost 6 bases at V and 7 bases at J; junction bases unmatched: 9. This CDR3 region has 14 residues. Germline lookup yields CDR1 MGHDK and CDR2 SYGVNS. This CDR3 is CASSGRTGEYEAFF. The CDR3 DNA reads TGTGCCAGCAGCGGAAGGACAGGGGAGTATGAAGCTTTCTTT.